What follows are 14 T cell receptor beta chains derived from one specimen sequenced in a study of CD8+ T cells in alopecia areata. cDNA reverse transcribed from extracted RNA served as the sequencing template. Measured with immunoSEQ multiplex PCR; TCRdb has only the in-frame clones, and not every one. The sample gives 120,000 to 150,000 clones, less than 65% of which show up once; 35% to 45% is in the top ten. The sequencing input was CD8+ T cells sorted from blood. Receptors originate from a human donor in good health.

The rearrangement uses TRBV9 and TRBJ2-7; D is ambiguous. The V and J ends lost 4 bases and 0 bases respectively, with 14 bases between them. Germline values: CDR1 SGDLS, CDR2 YYNGEE. This CDR3 has 15 amino acids. DNA for the CDR3: TGTGCCAGCAGCCCCAGTTCAGGTCTCTCCTACGAGCAGTACTTC. Translation gives CASSPSSGLSYEQYF.

The chain combines TRBV5-6 with TRBJ2-7; D may be TRBD1 or TRBD2 (5 bases each). Germline values: CDR1 SGHDT, CDR2 YYEEEE. There are 12 residues in the CDR3. V was cut by 5 bases and J by 6 bases, with 12 bases left in between. In nucleotides, the CDR3 is TGTGCCAGCAGAAGTCCCGGGGCCGAGCAGTACTTC. It codes for CASRSPGAEQYF. The variable domain in full, completed from reference TRBV5-6 and TRBJ2-7, reads DAGVTQSPTHLIKTRGQQVTLRCSPKSGHDTVSWYQQALGQGPQFIFQYYEEEERQRGNFPDRFSGHQFPNYSSELNVNALLLGDSALYLCASRSPGAEQYFGPGTRLTVT.

The rearrangement links TRBV29-1 to TRBJ2-1, with 8 bases aligning to TRBD2. CDR1 SQVTM and CDR2 ANQGSEA come from the germline V gene. CDR3 length equals 15 residues. V was pared by 7 bases and J by 1 base, with 9 bases of the junction left unmatched. The CDR3 is CSGPLAGLSYNEQFF. CDR3 coding DNA: TGCAGCGGACCCTTAGCGGGATTGTCCTACAATGAGCAGTTCTTC.

The chain has TRBV19 and TRBJ1-5, with D hard to call. Germline V gene data show CDR1 as LNHDA and CDR2 as SQIVND (reference sequence). CDR3 length: 12 amino acids. Trimming left V 6 bases short and J 9 bases short, with 12 bases between. The CDR3: CASSFGALPQHF. DNA for the CDR3: TGTGCCAGTAGCTTTGGAGCCTTGCCCCAGCATTTT.

The J gene is TRBJ2-1, the V gene TRBV15; D might be TRBD1 (5 bases). The ends were cut back, 4 bases at V and 5 bases at J, with 6 bases in the middle. CDR3 size: 12 residues. Per the germline V gene, CDR1 is LNHNV and CDR2 is YYDKDF (reference sequence). CDR3 nucleotide sequence: TGTGCCACCAGCACCAGGGACAATGAGCAGTTCTTC. Amino acid sequence: CATSTRDNEQFF.

V and J are TRBV27 and TRBJ2-1, with D perhaps being TRBD1 or TRBD2 (5 bases each). Trimming pared 7 bases from V and 4 bases from J, leaving 17 bases between. This CDR3 has 15 amino acids. Germline CDR1 MNHEY, CDR2 SMNVEV (reference sequence). In nucleotides, the CDR3 is TGTGCCAGCACCATCAAGAGGGACCCGTACAATGAGCAGTTCTTC. Translated, it gives CASTIKRDPYNEQFF.

J is TRBJ1-1 and V is TRBV27; 7 bases map to TRBD1. Germline CDR1 and CDR2: MNHEY and SMNVEV (reference sequence). With 5 bases clipped from V and 3 bases from J, the junction kept 3 bases outside the gene matches. The CDR3 is 13 residues long. The CDR3 region is CASSLTGHTEAFF. The DNA of the CDR3 is TGTGCCAGCAGTCTGACAGGGCACACTGAAGCTTTCTTT.

The V call is TRBV2, the J call TRBJ1-1; D remains ambiguous. The CDR3 totals 13 residues. Trimming pared 8 bases from V and 10 bases from J, leaving 20 bases between. The germline V gene has CDR1 SNHLY and CDR2 FYNNEI. The chain's CDR3 is CASSKKALPAAFF. The CDR3 DNA is TGTGCCAGCTCCAAAAAGGCGCTCCCGGCAGCTTTCTTT.

This clone showed up just a few times. The DNA for the CDR3 is TGCAGCGTTGAAGGGCGTGGTAGCGGGGTCTCCTACAATGAGCAGTTCTTC. This encodes CSVEGRGSGVSYNEQFF. The chain carries TRBV29-1 and TRBJ2-1; 8 positions agree with TRBD2. Germline assignment: CDR1 SQVTM and CDR2 ANQGSEA. The CDR3 is 17 residues long. J was trimmed by 0 bases and V by 1 base; bases with no gene match: 8.

A single count supports this clone. This sequence joins TRBV27 and TRBJ1-2; 9 bases align to TRBD1. CDR1 MNHEY and CDR2 SMNVEV come from the germline V gene (reference sequence). The CDR3 is made up of 13 amino acids. Trimming removed 7 bases from V and 6 bases from J; junction bases left unmatched: 6. CDR3 in amino acids: CASKDRGIDGYTF. As DNA, the CDR3 is TGTGCCAGCAAGGACAGGGGCATCGATGGCTACACCTTC.

A few counts support this clone. CDR3 region: CASSSGGDYGYTF. In nucleotides, the CDR3 is TGTGCCAGCAGTTCCGGCGGTGACTATGGCTACACCTTC. The chain recombines TRBV25-1 with TRBJ1-2; D gene ambiguous. CDR1 MGHDK and CDR2 SYGVNS come from the germline V gene. Between the trimmed V and J ends, which lost 5 bases and 3 bases, there was a span of 10 bases. This CDR3 comprises 13 residues.

The chain joins TRBV27 to TRBJ2-7, with 10 bases matching TRBD1. V was pared by 6 bases and J by 11 bases, with 7 bases of the junction left unmatched. This CDR3 spans 12 amino acids. Per the germline V gene, CDR1 is MNHEY and CDR2 is SMNVEV (reference sequence). CDR3: CASSLNGQGEYF. CDR3 sequence (DNA): TGTGCCAGCAGCCTCAACGGACAGGGGGAGTACTTC.

This clone has a handful of counts. The rearrangement joins TRBV7-9 to TRBJ2-2; D might be TRBD1 (6 bases). CDR1 and CDR2 from the germline V gene are SEHNR and FQNEAQ (reference sequence). The CDR3 has 12 residues. CDR3 sequence reads: CAETGFTGELFF. As DNA, the CDR3 is TGTGCGGAGACAGGCTTTACCGGGGAGCTGTTTTTT.

This clone appeared a single time. This sequence joins TRBV10-2 and TRBJ2-7; TRBD1 aligns across 8 bases. This CDR3 has 14 residues. The J segment lost 3 bases and the V segment lost 8 bases, leaving 9 bases of the junction unmatched. Looked up from germline, CDR1 is WSHSY and CDR2 is SAAADI. This chain's CDR3 is CASCPRGTGYEQYF. The CDR3 DNA reads as TGCGCCAGCTGCCCGAGGGGGACAGGCTACGAGCAGTACTTC.